The 19 T cell receptor beta chains below come from one sample, sequenced in a study of breast tumors, draining lymph nodes, adjacent tissues (dated by TCRdb to the mid-2010s). The axillary draining lymph nodes of breast cancer patients were the source of the lymph node samples. Receptor libraries were prepared by multiplex PCR. TCRdb names Illumina HiSeq 2000 as the instrument used. Using fastp at Q25 and MiXCR, TCRdb reprocessed the public reads and kept productive beta chains. For every CDR3 protein sequence, its rows merge into one entry that carries the most common genes and DNA. This sample has approximately 230,000 distinct CDR3 sequences in its table, and roughly a third of those were observed once. Clones ranked in the top ten supply approximately 3.6% of the sample. The sample comprised axillary lymph node tissue. The receptor source for this set is a female donor with breast cancer. Some clones in this sample may be carry-over from other donors' samples.

This clonotype was seen many times. This chain links TRBV12-5 with TRBJ1-3; a weak D match, TRBD1 (5 bases). The CDR3 has 13 residues. V was shortened by 7 bases and J by 10 bases, with 17 bases between the two germline ends. Germline V gives CDR1 LGHNT, CDR2 FRNRAP. As DNA, the CDR3 is TGTGCTAGTGCCGGGACTGACCGAGGGACCATATATTTT. It codes for CASAGTDRGTIYF.

This clonotype came up many times. V gene TRBV11-2 combines with J gene TRBJ1-2, with D possibly matching TRBD1 (6 bases). Trimming removed 5 bases from V and 5 bases from J, with 15 bases in between. CDR1 is SGHAT and CDR2 is FQNNGV in the germline V gene. The CDR3 contains 14 residues. CDR3 amino acids: CASSPARGGYGYTF. DNA for the CDR3: TGTGCCAGCAGCCCGGCCAGGGGCGGGTATGGCTACACCTTC.

This clonotype was seen many times. The chain combines TRBV14 with TRBJ1-3, with D perhaps matching TRBD1 (5 bases). The CDR3 runs 14 residues. Trimming stripped 0 bases from V and 11 bases from J, with 14 bases between. Germline CDR1 is SGHDN and CDR2 is FVKESK. CDR3 residues: CASSQDLGGRPIYF. In nucleotides, the CDR3 is TGTGCCAGCAGCCAAGATCTCGGGGGGAGACCCATATATTTT.

The chain is built from TRBV4-2 and TRBJ2-1; D is unresolved. The V and J ends lost 1 base and 8 bases respectively, with 21 bases between them. This CDR3 is 17 amino acids long. Per the germline V gene, CDR1 is LGHNA and CDR2 is YNFKEQ. DNA for the CDR3: TGTGCCAGCAGCCAAGGGTCCCAGGTTATCGACGTTCATGAGCAGTTCTTC. Translated: CASSQGSQVIDVHEQFF.

This clonotype was seen ten or more times. V is TRBV11-2 and J is TRBJ1-2; D is uncertain. This CDR3 comprises 14 residues. Germline assignment: CDR1 SGHAT and CDR2 FQNNGV. Trimming cost V 2 bases and J 4 bases, with 11 bases left between them. CDR3 in DNA: TGTGCCAGCAGCTTAATGGCCGGACTCTATGGCTACACCTTC. Residues: CASSLMAGLYGYTF.

This clonotype was counted ten times or more. The J gene is TRBJ1-2, the V gene TRBV20-1, with unresolved D. Per the germline V gene, CDR1 is DFQATT and CDR2 is SNEGSKA (reference sequence). V gave up 6 bases and J gave up 6 bases, with 11 bases separating them. The CDR3 covers 11 residues. The CDR3 DNA is TGCAGTGCAAGGGAATTACATGGCTACACCTTC. As protein: CSARELHGYTF.

This clonotype has a handful of counts. Possible read error: a much larger clone is one base away. The chain links TRBV9 to TRBJ2-1; TRBD1 matches 7 bases. CDR3 length: 14 amino acids. From germline, CDR1 is SGDLS and CDR2 YYNGEE. Here the CDR3 reads CASSVGGQDNEQSF. In DNA form, the CDR3 reads TGTGCCAGCAGCGTAGGCGGACAGGACAATGAGCAGTCCTTC.

There are many counts of this clonotype. The rearrangement uses TRBV5-1 and TRBJ2-3; TRBD2 agrees at 9 bases. Germline assignment: CDR1 SGHRS and CDR2 YFSETQ. The CDR3 sequence is 16 residues long. With 3 bases clipped from V and 5 bases from J, the junction kept 10 bases outside the gene matches. The CDR3 DNA reads as TGCGCCAGCAGCTCCAGGGGGGCGGGAGGGGTAGATACGCAGTATTTT. It yields the protein CASSSRGAGGVDTQYF.

Ten or more counts support this clonotype. This sequence joins TRBV15 and TRBJ2-1; 11 bases match TRBD1. V lost 2 bases to trimming and J lost 6 bases; unmatched junction nucleotides: 9. Germline V gives CDR1 LNHNV, CDR2 YYDKDF (reference sequence). The CDR3 loop spans 17 amino acids. As DNA, the CDR3 is TGTGCCACCAGCAGAAGTGGGGACAGGGGGACAGCCAATGAGCAGTTCTTC. It encodes CATSRSGDRGTANEQFF.

This clonotype came up many times. The chain has TRBV20-1 and TRBJ2-3; tentative D call: TRBD2 (5 bases). Germline CDR1 and CDR2: DFQATT and SNEGSKA (reference sequence). The V gene lost 0 bases and the J gene lost 2 bases, with 9 bases spanning the gap. The CDR3 extends over 14 amino acids. The CDR3 region has the DNA TGCAGTGCTAGAGATGAGCGGATCACAGATACGCAGTATTTT. This sequence encodes CSARDERITDTQYF.

This clonotype was recorded many times. The gene calls are TRBV15 and TRBJ2-7; no reliable D call. The germline V and J ends were trimmed by 0 bases and 3 bases, with 9 bases remaining between them. The germline CDR1 and CDR2 sequences are LNHNV and YYDKDF (reference sequence). The CDR3 length is 14 residues. The CDR3 here is CATSRDVGSYEQYF. In DNA form, the CDR3 reads TGTGCCACCAGCAGAGATGTCGGTAGCTACGAGCAGTACTTC.

Only a few counts were recorded for this clonotype. One base away lies a much larger clone, so this may be a sequencing read error. This sequence joins TRBV6-6 and TRBJ2-7; possible D gene TRBD1, 6 bases. The CDR3 has 12 residues. Per the germline V gene, CDR1 is MNHNY and CDR2 is SVGAGI (reference sequence). With 7 bases removed from V and 2 bases from J, the gap between germline ends came to 9 bases. The CDR3 sequence: CASTRDTYEQYF. The CDR3 DNA reads as TGTGCCAGCACCCGGGACACCTACGAGCAGTACTTC.

The rearrangement joins TRBV18 to TRBJ2-3, with D unclear. V dropped 2 bases and J dropped 3 bases, with 12 bases sitting between them. Germline V gene sequence: CDR1 KGHSH, CDR2 LQKENI. The CDR3 covers 15 residues. CDR3 in amino acids: CASSPTDLSTDTQYF. Here the CDR3 DNA reads TGTGCCAGCTCACCAACCGACTTGAGTACAGATACGCAGTATTTT.

There are many counts of this clonotype. This rearrangement joins TRBV6-6 to TRBJ2-1; D is perhaps TRBD2 (6 bases). Germline CDR1 reads MNHNY; CDR2 reads SVGAGI (reference sequence). Trimming left V 2 bases short and J 4 bases short, with 12 bases between. The CDR3 contains 15 residues. The CDR3 nucleotides are TGTGCCAGCAGTTACCAGGGACTTCAGTACAATGAGCAGTTCTTC. Translation gives CASSYQGLQYNEQFF.

Many counts were recorded for this clonotype. The chain joins TRBV7-2 to TRBJ1-2, with a possible D match to TRBD1 (6 bases). Germline CDR1 and CDR2: SGHTA and FQGNSA. V was cut by 4 bases and J by 3 bases, with 15 bases left in between. This CDR3 region has 15 residues. The CDR3 sequence: CASSSGPTGHYGYTF. In nucleotides, the CDR3 is TGTGCCAGCAGCTCTGGGCCGACAGGACACTATGGCTACACCTTC.

This clonotype has ten or more counts. The chain is built from TRBV25-1 and TRBJ1-2, with D perhaps matching TRBD1 (6 bases). The CDR3 contains 13 residues. Germline V lookup: CDR1 MGHDK, CDR2 SYGVNS. The V and J ends lost 4 bases and 1 base respectively, with 7 bases between them. CDR3 in DNA: TGTGCCAGCAGTGGGACAGTTAACTATGGCTACACCTTC. Protein sequence: CASSGTVNYGYTF.

Ten or more counts support this clonotype. The CDR3 DNA follows: TGTGCCAGCAGCTTGCGAACGGAGGGGGCGAGGGAGCAGTACTTC. The encoded protein is CASSLRTEGAREQYF. This chain links TRBV7-2 with TRBJ2-7; D possibly corresponds to TRBD1 (7 bases). Trimming stripped 3 bases from V and 7 bases from J, with 19 bases between. CDR1 and CDR2 (germline): SGHTA, FQGNSA. This CDR3 is built from 15 residues.

The chain employs TRBV19 and TRBJ1-5, with D perhaps TRBD1 (6 bases). V lost 2 bases, J lost 3 bases, and 11 bases lay in between. The CDR3 sequence is 15 residues long. From germline, CDR1 is LNHDA and CDR2 SQIVND (reference sequence). The DNA of the CDR3 is TGTGCCAGTAGTATACAGGGGTTGCACAATCAGCCCCAGCATTTT. Translation: CASSIQGLHNQPQHF.

This clonotype has only a few counts. V and J are TRBV3-1 and TRBJ1-5; the D is unclear. Germline loops: CDR1 LGHDT, CDR2 YNNKEL (reference sequence). With 4 bases removed from V and 5 bases from J, the gap between germline ends came to 12 bases. The CDR3 totals 14 residues. The CDR3 loop reads CASSPTASDQPQHF. CDR3 nucleotides: TGTGCCAGCAGCCCTACGGCCTCGGATCAGCCCCAGCATTTT.